This T cell receptor beta chain derives from a study of blood T cell repertoires in COVID-19. Overall study: Material from acute and convalescent COVID-19 was sourced from the United States, Italy and Spain.

Sequencing was performed with immunoSEQ multiplex PCR; in TCRdb, only in-frame clones are kept and a portion is missing. The profile covers approximately 80,000 clones, with around 81% appearing a single time and 44% taken by the ten largest. This clone was observed a handful of times. Germline lookup yields CDR1 LNHDA and CDR2 SQIVND (reference sequence). V dropped 5 bases and J dropped 2; count of bases not matched to a gene: 2. The CDR3 length is 14 residues. Sequenced material: peripheral blood. The clonotype originates from a man older than 75 with acute or convalescent COVID-19. This chain connects TRBV19 to TRBJ1-3; 8 nucleotides align to TRBD1. CDR3 region: CASSATGAGNTIYF. CDR3 nucleotides: TGTGCCAGTAGTGCGACAGGGGCTGGAAACACCATATATTTT. The full variable domain, in which reference TRBV19 and TRBJ1-3 provide the parts outside the CDR3, is DGGITQSPKYLFRKEGQNVTLSCEQNLNHDAMYWYRQDPGQGLRLIYYSQIVNDFQKGDIAEGYSVSREKKESFPLTVTSAQKNPTAFYLCASSATGAGNTIYFGEGSWLTVV.